This T cell receptor (beta chain) was sequenced for a study of blood T cells in healthy people across ages. CDR3 length: 12 residues. Germline assignment: CDR1 KGHDR and CDR2 SFDVKD. Trimming took off 5 bases at V and 12 bases at J, with 13 bases between the two ends. The use of a sample-barcoded 5' primer and a J-beta primer mix characterized a second PCR of roughly 6 to 12 cycles. Each CDR3 protein is one row after TCRdb ran MiXCR on the 5' RACE reads. The table lists around 1,900,000 distinct CDR3 sequences, about 39% of them singletons. The source is a human donor in good health. The genes are TRBV24-1 and TRBJ2-1, with D unresolved. Sequenced sample: blood. The CDR3 nucleotides read TGTGCCACCAGTGCTTTTGCGACTTCGCAGTTCTTC. Translated: CATSAFATSQFF.